The sequence of this TCR beta chain was determined in a study of cytomegalovirus exposure and HLA in healthy donors. Study conclusions and caveats: Relative to the approximately 700-donor mean, N-insertions were reportedly fewer in an Asian-associated ancestry cluster in a later analysis. Donor immune exposure was known only as CMV serostatus.

Note on this clone: Its specificity is unknown.

The PCR employed 60 Vbeta primers together with 13 Jbeta primers. Libraries were prepared by immunoSEQ multiplex PCR; TCRdb keeps only in-frame clonotypes and omits some of them. The table has roughly 150,000 clones, roughly 80% seen once. The CDR3 covers 18 residues. CDR1 and CDR2 (germline): LNHDA, SQIVND (reference sequence). V was pared by 0 bases and J by 2 bases, with 20 bases between. Sample: PBMCs. The clonotype was recovered from a male donor in good health and CMV-seronegative. The V gene is TRBV19, the J gene TRBJ2-7, with D possibly TRBD1 on 6 matching bases. The CDR3 coding sequence is TGTGCCAGTAGTATAGATGGGGGCATGGCCCGGACTCCCTACGAGCAGTACTTC. Translation gives CASSIDGGMARTPYEQYF.